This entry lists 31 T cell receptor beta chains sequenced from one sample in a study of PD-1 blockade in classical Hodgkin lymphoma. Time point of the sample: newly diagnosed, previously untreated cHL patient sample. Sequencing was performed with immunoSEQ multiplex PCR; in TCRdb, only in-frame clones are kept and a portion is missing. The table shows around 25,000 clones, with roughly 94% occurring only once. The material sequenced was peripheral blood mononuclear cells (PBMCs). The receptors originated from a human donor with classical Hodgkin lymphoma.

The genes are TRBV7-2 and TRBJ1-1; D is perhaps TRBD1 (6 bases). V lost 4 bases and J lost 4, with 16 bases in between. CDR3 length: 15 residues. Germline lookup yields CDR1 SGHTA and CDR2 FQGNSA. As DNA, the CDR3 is TGTGCCAGCAGCTGGAAACAGGGAGGAGGCACTGAAGCTTTCTTT. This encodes CASSWKQGGGTEAFF.

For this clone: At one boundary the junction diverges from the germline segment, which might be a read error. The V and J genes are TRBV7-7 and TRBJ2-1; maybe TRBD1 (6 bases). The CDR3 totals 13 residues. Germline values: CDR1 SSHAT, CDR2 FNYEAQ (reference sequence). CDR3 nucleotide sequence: TGTGCTAGCAGCTCGGGACAAAACAATGAGCAGTTCTTC. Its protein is CASSSGQNNEQFF.

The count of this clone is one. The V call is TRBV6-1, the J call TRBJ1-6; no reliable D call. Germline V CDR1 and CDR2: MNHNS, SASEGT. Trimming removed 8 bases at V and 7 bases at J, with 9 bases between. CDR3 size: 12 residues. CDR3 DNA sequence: TGTGCCAGCGCAATATGGAATTCACCCCTCCACTTT. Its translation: CASAIWNSPLHF.

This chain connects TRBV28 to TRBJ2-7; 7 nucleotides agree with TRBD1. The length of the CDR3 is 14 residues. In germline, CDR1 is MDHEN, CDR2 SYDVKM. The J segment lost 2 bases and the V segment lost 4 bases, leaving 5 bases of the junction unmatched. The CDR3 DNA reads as TGTGCCAGCAGTTATACAGGGGTTCCCTACGAGCAGTACTTC. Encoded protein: CASSYTGVPYEQYF.

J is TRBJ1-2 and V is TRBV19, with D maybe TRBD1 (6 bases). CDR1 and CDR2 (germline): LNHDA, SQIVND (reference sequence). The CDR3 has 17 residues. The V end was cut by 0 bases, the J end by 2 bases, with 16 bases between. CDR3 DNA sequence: TGTGCCAGTAGTATAGACCCAAGGACCGACAGGAACTATGGCTACACCTTC. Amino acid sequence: CASSIDPRTDRNYGYTF.

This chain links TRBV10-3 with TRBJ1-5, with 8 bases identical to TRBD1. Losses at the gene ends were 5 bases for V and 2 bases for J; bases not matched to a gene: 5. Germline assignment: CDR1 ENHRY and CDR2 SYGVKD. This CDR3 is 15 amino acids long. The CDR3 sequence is CAISKTGEGNQPQHF. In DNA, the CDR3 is TGTGCCATCAGTAAGACAGGGGAGGGCAATCAGCCCCAGCATTTT.

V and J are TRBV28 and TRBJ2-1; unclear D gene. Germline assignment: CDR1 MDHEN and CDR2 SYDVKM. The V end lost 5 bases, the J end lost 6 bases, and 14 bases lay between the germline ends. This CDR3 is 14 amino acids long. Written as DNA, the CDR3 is TGTGCCAGCAGTACCCCGGCGGTTTTCAATGAGCAGTTCTTC. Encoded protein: CASSTPAVFNEQFF.

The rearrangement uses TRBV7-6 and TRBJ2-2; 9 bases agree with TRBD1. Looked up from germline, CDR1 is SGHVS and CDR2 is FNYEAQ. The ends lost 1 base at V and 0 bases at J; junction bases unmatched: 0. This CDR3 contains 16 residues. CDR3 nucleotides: TGTGCCAGCAGCTTAGGACAGGGGGCGAACACCGGGGAGCTGTTTTTT. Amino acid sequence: CASSLGQGANTGELFF.

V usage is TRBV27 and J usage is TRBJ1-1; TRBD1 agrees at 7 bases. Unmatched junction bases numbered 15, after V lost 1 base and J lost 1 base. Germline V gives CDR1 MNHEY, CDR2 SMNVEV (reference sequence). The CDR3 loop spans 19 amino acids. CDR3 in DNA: TGTGCCAGCAGTTTATGGAGACAGGGACTGTACGATCGGAACACTGAAGCTTTCTTT. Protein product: CASSLWRQGLYDRNTEAFF.

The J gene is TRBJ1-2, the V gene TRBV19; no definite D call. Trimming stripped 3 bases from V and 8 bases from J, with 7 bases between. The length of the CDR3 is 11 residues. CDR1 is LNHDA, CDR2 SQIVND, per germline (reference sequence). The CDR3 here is CASSIHLGYTF. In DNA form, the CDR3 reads TGTGCCAGTAGTATTCACCTCGGCTACACCTTC.

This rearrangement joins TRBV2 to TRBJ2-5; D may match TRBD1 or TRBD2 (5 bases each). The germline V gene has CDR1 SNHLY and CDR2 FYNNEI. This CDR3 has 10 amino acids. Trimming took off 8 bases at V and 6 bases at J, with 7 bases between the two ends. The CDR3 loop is CASGGKTQYF. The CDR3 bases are TGTGCCAGCGGGGGAAAGACCCAGTACTTC.

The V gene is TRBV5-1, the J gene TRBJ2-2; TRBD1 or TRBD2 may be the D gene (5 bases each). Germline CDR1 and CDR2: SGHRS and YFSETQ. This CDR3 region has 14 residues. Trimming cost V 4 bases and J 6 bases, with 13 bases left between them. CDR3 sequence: CASSPAGAAGELFF. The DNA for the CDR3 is TGCGCCAGCAGCCCGGCCGGGGCTGCCGGGGAGCTGTTTTTT.

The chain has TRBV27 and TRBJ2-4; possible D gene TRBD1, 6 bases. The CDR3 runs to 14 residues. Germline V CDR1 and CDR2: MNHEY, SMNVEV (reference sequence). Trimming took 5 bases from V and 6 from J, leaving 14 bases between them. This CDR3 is CASSTPGVANIQYF. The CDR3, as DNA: TGTGCCAGCAGTACTCCAGGGGTGGCAAACATTCAGTACTTC.

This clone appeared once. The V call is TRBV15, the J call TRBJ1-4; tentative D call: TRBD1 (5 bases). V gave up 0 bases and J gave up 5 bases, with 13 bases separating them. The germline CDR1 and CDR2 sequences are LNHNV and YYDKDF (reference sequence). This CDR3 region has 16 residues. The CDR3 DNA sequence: TGTGCCACCAGCAGAGATAGGGTGGGGACGAATGAAAAACTGTTTTTT. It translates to CATSRDRVGTNEKLFF.

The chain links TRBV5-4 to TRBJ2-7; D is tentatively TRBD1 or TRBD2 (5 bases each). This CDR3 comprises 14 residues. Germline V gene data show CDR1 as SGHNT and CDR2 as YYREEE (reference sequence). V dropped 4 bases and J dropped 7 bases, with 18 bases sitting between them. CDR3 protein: CASSQGAMSGEQYF. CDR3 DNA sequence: TGTGCCAGCAGCCAGGGAGCGATGTCGGGGGAGCAGTACTTC.

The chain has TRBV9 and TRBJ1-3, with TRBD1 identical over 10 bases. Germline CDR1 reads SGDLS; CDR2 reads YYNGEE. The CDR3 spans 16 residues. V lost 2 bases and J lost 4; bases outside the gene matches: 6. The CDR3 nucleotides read TGTGCCAGCAGCGTGTCTAGGACAGGGGGAGGAAACACCATATATTTT. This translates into CASSVSRTGGGNTIYF.

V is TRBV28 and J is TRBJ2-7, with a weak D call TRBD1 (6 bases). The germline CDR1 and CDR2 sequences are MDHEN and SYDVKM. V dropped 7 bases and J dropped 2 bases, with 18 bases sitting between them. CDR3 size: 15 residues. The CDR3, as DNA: TGTGCCAGCAACGAACACGGGACAAGTCCCTACGAGCAGTACTTC. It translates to CASNEHGTSPYEQYF. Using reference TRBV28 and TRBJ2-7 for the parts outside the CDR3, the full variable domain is DVKVTQSSRYLVKRTGEKVFLECVQDMDHENMFWYRQDPGLGLRLIYFSYDVKMKEKGDIPEGYSVSREKKERFSLILESASTNQTSMYLCASNEHGTSPYEQYFGPGTRLTVT.

The CDR3 loop is CASSSGQGGAQYF. CDR3 in DNA: TGCGCCAGCAGCTCCGGACAGGGCGGGGCCCAGTACTTC. V and J are TRBV5-1 and TRBJ2-5, with 8 positions matching TRBD1. CDR3 length equals 13 residues. Germline assignment: CDR1 SGHRS and CDR2 YFSETQ. J was trimmed by 9 bases and V by 3 bases; bases with no gene match: 7.

The CDR3 region has the DNA TGTGCCAGCAGCCGGAACGGGGAGCTGTTTTTT. Its protein is CASSRNGELFF. The chain joins TRBV7-2 to TRBJ2-2; D is ambiguous. The CDR3 has 11 residues. CDR1 and CDR2 (germline): SGHTA, FQGNSA. Trimming took 5 bases from V and 7 from J, leaving 5 bases between them.

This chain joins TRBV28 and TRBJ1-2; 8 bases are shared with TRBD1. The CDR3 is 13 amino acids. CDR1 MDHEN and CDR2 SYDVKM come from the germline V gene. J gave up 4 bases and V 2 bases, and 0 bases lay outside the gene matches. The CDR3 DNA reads TGTGCCAGCAGTTTAGGACAGGGCTATGGCTACACCTTC. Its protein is CASSLGQGYGYTF.

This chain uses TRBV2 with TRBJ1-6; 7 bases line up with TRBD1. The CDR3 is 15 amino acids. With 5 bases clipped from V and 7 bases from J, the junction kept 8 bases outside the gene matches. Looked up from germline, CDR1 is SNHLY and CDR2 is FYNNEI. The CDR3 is CASSQDRVVNSPLHF. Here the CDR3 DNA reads TGTGCCAGCAGTCAAGACAGGGTGGTAAATTCACCCCTCCACTTT.

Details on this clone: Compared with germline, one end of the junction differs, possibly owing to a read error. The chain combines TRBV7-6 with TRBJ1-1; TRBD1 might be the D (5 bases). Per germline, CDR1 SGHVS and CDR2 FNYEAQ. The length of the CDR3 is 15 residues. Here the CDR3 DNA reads TGTGCCAGCAGATTAGGCGGTGGGGGGGGCACTGAAGCTTTCTTT. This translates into CASRLGGGGGTEAFF. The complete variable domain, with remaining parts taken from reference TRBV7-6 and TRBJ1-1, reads GAGVSQSPRYKVTKRGQDVALRCDPISGHVSLYWYRQALGQGPEFLTYFNYEAQQDKSGLPNDRFSAERPEGSISTLTIQRTEQRDSAMYRCASRLGGGGGTEAFFGQGTRLTVV.

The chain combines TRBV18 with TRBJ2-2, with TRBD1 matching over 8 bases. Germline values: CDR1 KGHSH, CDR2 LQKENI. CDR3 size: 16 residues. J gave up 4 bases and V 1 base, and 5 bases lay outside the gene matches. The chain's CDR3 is CASSPRQGRTTGELFF. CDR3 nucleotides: TGTGCCAGCTCACCACGACAGGGGCGAACCACCGGGGAGCTGTTTTTT.

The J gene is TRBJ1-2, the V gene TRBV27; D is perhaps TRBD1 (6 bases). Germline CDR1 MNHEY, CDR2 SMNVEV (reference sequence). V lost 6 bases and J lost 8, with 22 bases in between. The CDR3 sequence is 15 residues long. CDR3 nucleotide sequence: TGTGCCAGCAGCGCCGCCAGGCAGGGGTCGGACGGCTACACCTTC. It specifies CASSAARQGSDGYTF.

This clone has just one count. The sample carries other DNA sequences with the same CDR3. The CDR3 nucleotides read TGTGCCTGGAGTGTGGGTCTGGCTAGCGGGCATGAGCAGTTCTTC. Translating it yields CAWSVGLASGHEQFF. This sequence joins TRBV30 and TRBJ2-1, with 8 bases identical to TRBD2. V was pared by 0 bases and J by 8 bases, with 9 bases of the junction left unmatched. The CDR3 is made up of 15 amino acids. In germline, CDR1 is GTSNPN, CDR2 SVGIG (reference sequence). The full variable domain, its missing parts supplied by reference TRBV30 and TRBJ2-1, is SQTIHQWPATLVQPVGSPLSLECTVEGTSNPNLYWYRQAAGRGLQLLFYSVGIGQISSEVPQNLSASRPQDRQFILSSKKLLLSDSGFYLCAWSVGLASGHEQFFGPGTRLTVL.

The DNA of the CDR3 is TGTGCCAGCAGCTTCCTAGCGGGATTCACAGATACGCAGTATTTT. Protein: CASSFLAGFTDTQYF. The chain links TRBV7-9 to TRBJ2-3; 9 nucleotides align to TRBD2. The V segment lost 3 bases and the J segment 2 bases; nucleotides outside the gene matches: 3. Germline CDR1 SEHNR, CDR2 FQNEAQ (reference sequence). This CDR3 has 15 amino acids.

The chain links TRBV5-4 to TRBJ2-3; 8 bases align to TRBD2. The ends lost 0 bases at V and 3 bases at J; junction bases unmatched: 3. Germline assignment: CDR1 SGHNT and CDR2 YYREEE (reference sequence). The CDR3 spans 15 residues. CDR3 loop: CASSLGPGGTDTQYF. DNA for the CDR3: TGTGCCAGCAGCTTGGGGCCGGGGGGGACAGATACGCAGTATTTT.

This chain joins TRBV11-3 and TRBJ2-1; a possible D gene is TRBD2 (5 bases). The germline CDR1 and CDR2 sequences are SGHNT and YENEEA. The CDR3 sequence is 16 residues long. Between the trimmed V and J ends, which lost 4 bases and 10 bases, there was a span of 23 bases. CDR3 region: CASSSLALALIGEQFF. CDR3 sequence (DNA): TGTGCCAGCAGCTCTCTAGCTCTAGCACTGATTGGCGAGCAGTTCTTC. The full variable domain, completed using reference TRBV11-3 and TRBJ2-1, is EAGVVQSPRYKIIEKKQPVAFWCNPISGHNTLYWYLQNLGQGPELLIRYENEEAVDDSQLPKDRFSAERLKGVDSTLKIQPAELGDSAVYLCASSSLALALIGEQFFGPGTRLTVL.

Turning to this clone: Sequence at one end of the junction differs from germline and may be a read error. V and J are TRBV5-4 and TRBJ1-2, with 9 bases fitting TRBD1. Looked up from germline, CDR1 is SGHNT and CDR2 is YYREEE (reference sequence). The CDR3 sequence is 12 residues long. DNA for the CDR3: TGTGCCAGCAGCTCGGGGAGGGACAGGGAGTCCTTC. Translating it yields CASSSGRDRESF.

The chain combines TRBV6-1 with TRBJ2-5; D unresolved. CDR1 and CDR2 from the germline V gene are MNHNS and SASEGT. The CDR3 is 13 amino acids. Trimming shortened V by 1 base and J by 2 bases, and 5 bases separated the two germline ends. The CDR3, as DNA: TGTGCCAGCAGTGAAGGATCTCAAGAGACCCAGTACTTC. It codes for CASSEGSQETQYF.

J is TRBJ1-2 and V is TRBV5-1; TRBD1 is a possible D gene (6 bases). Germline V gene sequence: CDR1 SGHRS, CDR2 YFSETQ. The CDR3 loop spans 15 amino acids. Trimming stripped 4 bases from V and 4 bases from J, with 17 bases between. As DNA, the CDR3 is TGCGCCAGCAGCATTGGACAGTCTAACTTCTATGGCTACACCTTC. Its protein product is CASSIGQSNFYGYTF.